Below, 8 T cell receptor beta chains from the same sample are listed, as sequenced in a study of blood T cell repertoires in COVID-19. Clones were read by immunoSEQ multiplex PCR, and TCRdb kept only the in-frame ones, dropping some. The sample lists 200,000 to 250,000 clones; about 87% were seen once. What was sequenced was PBMCs or T cells enriched from blood (not recorded which). The receptor set was obtained from a woman aged 30 to 39 who had recovered from COVID-19.

This clone has only one observation. The chain couples TRBV7-3 to TRBJ2-3; D remains unclear. With 2 bases removed from V and 0 bases from J, the gap between germline ends came to 6 bases. The germline V gene encodes CDR1 SGHTA and CDR2 FQGTGA. The CDR3 covers 14 residues. As DNA, the CDR3 is TGTGCCAGCAGCTTAGTGGCTAGCACAGATACGCAGTATTTT. Amino acid sequence: CASSLVASTDTQYF.

This clone was detected only once. The rearrangement joins TRBV11-1 to TRBJ2-2; 7 bases are a match to TRBD2. The CDR3 consists of 16 residues. The germline CDR1 and CDR2 sequences are SGHAT and FQDESV (reference sequence). Losses at the gene ends were 5 bases for V and 4 bases for J; bases not matched to a gene: 10. CDR3 bases: TGTGCCAGCAGCCTCACACTAGCGATGGTCACCGGGGAGCTGTTTTTT. Translated: CASSLTLAMVTGELFF.

The chain recombines TRBV3-1 (or the pseudogene TRBV3-2) with TRBJ1-2, with TRBD1 matching 8 bases. Unmatched junction bases numbered 3, after V lost 0 bases and J lost 6 bases. CDR3 size: 14 residues. Germline CDR1 and CDR2: LGHDT and YNNKEL (reference sequence). The CDR3 DNA sequence: TGTGCCAGCAGCCAAGAGTACAGGGGGAATGGCTACACCTTC. Amino acids: CASSQEYRGNGYTF.

The chain couples TRBV7-2 to TRBJ2-3; 9 nucleotides match TRBD2. From germline, CDR1 is SGHTA and CDR2 FQGNSA. Trimming removed 4 bases from V and 6 bases from J; junction bases left unmatched: 8. This CDR3 region has 15 residues. This chain's CDR3 is CASSSDSGGRDTQYF. CDR3 sequence (DNA): TGTGCCAGCAGCTCAGATAGCGGGGGCCGGGATACGCAGTATTTT.

Here the CDR3 reads CASSASGGVTGGYTF. CDR3 sequence (DNA): TGTGCCAGCAGTGCTTCAGGGGGCGTTACGGGCGGCTACACCTTC. The chain combines TRBV6-4 with TRBJ1-2; 8 bases agree with TRBD1. Germline CDR1 and CDR2: MRHNA and SNTAGT. This CDR3 is 15 amino acids long. V lost 4 bases, J lost 8 bases, and 12 bases stayed unmatched.

The chain employs TRBV21-1 and TRBJ1-5; TRBD1 is the table's D call and was not checked against the DNA. TRBV21-1 is annotated as a pseudogene. The CDR3 covers 15 residues. The CDR3 sequence is CASSSDRVGYQPQHF. The CDR3 DNA follows: TGTGCCAGCAGTTCCGACAGGGTGGGGTACCAGCCCCAGCATTTT.

The genes are TRBV7-2 and TRBJ1-4, with a tentative D call TRBD1 (5 bases). This CDR3 has 14 residues. Trimming cost V 4 bases and J 5 bases, with 11 bases left between them. Germline lookup yields CDR1 SGHTA and CDR2 FQGNSA. This CDR3 reads CASSSREANEKLFF. Here the CDR3 DNA reads TGTGCCAGCAGCTCCAGGGAAGCCAATGAAAAACTGTTTTTT.

V is TRBV6-1 and J is TRBJ2-4; 8 nucleotides line up with TRBD2. The J segment lost 8 bases and the V segment lost 0 bases, leaving 3 bases of the junction unmatched. This CDR3 is built from 14 residues. From germline, CDR1 is MNHNS and CDR2 SASEGT. CDR3 residues: CASSEASGADIQYF. The DNA of the CDR3 is TGTGCCAGCAGTGAAGCTAGCGGGGCGGACATTCAGTACTTC.